This entry lists 25 T cell receptor beta chains sequenced from one sample in a study of OX40 agonist ivuxolimab in advanced cancers. The data were produced by immunoSEQ multiplex PCR, yet TCRdb's version contains in-frame clones alone and is incomplete. The sample lists 30,000 to 45,000 clones; over 60% were seen once. The specimen comprised CD4+ or CD8+ T cells sorted from blood, sampled in a trial of the OX40 agonist ivuxolimab. These receptors were taken from an adult with an advanced solid tumor such as melanoma, head and neck, liver or kidney cancer.

The rearrangement links TRBV19 to TRBJ1-2, with a tentative D call TRBD1 (5 bases). The V gene's germline CDR1 is LNHDA and CDR2 SQIVND (reference sequence). V was trimmed by 1 base and J by 6 bases, leaving 12 bases between them. The CDR3 is made up of 14 amino acids. This CDR3 reads CASSIGDSLNGYTF. CDR3 nucleotide sequence: TGTGCCAGTAGTATAGGGGACTCCTTGAATGGCTACACCTTC.

This chain uses TRBV19 with TRBJ1-2, with 9 bases matching TRBD1. This CDR3 has 18 residues. Per the germline V gene, CDR1 is LNHDA and CDR2 is SQIVND (reference sequence). Trimming removed 5 bases from V and 3 bases from J; junction bases left unmatched: 16. CDR3 amino acids: CASSPIRTDRGLDYGYTF. CDR3 bases: TGTGCCAGTAGTCCCATACGAACGGACAGGGGCTTAGACTATGGCTACACCTTC.

The chain links TRBV28 to TRBJ1-6; the D gene is possibly TRBD1 (5 bases). The CDR3 loop spans 15 amino acids. V was clipped by 4 bases and J by 7 bases, with 14 bases between them. Germline CDR1 is MDHEN and CDR2 is SYDVKM. The CDR3 sequence: CASSSAGKGNSPLHF. The CDR3 DNA sequence: TGTGCCAGCAGTTCAGCAGGGAAAGGAAATTCACCCCTCCACTTT.

This sequence joins TRBV7-3 and TRBJ2-1, with 8 bases fitting TRBD1. The germline CDR1 and CDR2 sequences are SGHTA and FQGTGA. Losses at the gene ends were 0 bases for V and 3 bases for J; bases not matched to a gene: 4. The CDR3 runs to 16 residues. The CDR3 nucleotides read TGTGCCAGCAGCTTAACATTTGGGACAGGCTACAATGAGCAGTTCTTC. Amino acid sequence: CASSLTFGTGYNEQFF.

V is TRBV11-2 and J is TRBJ2-5, with TRBD2 matching over 8 bases. V shed 5 bases, J shed 5 bases, and the junction held 4 bases outside the gene matches. This CDR3 comprises 13 residues. Germline assignment: CDR1 SGHAT and CDR2 FQNNGV. The CDR3 DNA reads TGTGCCAGCAGCCAGGGACTAGACGAGACCCAGTACTTC. It is translated as CASSQGLDETQYF.

The V and J genes are TRBV30 and TRBJ1-4, with TRBD1 as a possible D gene (6 bases). This CDR3 is built from 13 residues. V lost 0 bases and J lost 8, with 10 bases in between. CDR1 and CDR2 (germline): GTSNPN, SVGIG (reference sequence). CDR3 sequence reads: CAWSVSGAEKLFF. DNA for the CDR3: TGTGCCTGGAGTGTGTCAGGGGCAGAAAAACTGTTTTTT.

The chain joins TRBV11-2 to TRBJ2-5; a possible D gene is TRBD1 (6 bases). CDR1 and CDR2 from the germline V gene are SGHAT and FQNNGV. CDR3 length: 15 amino acids. V lost 3 bases to trimming and J lost 5 bases, with 16 bases between them. CDR3 sequence reads: CASSLALRGSETQYF. In nucleotides, the CDR3 is TGTGCCAGCAGCTTGGCCCTAAGGGGGAGTGAGACCCAGTACTTC. Based on the CDR3 plus reference TRBV11-2 and TRBJ2-5, the full variable domain is EAGVAQSPRYKIIEKRQSVAFWCNPISGHATLYWYQQILGQGPKLLIQFQNNGVVDDSQLPKDRFSAERLKGVDSTLKIQPAKLEDSAVYLCASSLALRGSETQYFGPGTRLLVL.

The chain recombines TRBV7-3 with TRBJ2-1; possibly TRBD1 for D (5 bases). Trimming took off 4 bases at V and 9 bases at J, with 16 bases between the two ends. The CDR3 covers 14 residues. In germline, CDR1 is SGHTA, CDR2 FQGTGA. This CDR3 reads CASSSVGSQGEQFF. The CDR3 coding sequence is TGTGCCAGCAGCTCCGTAGGATCTCAGGGTGAGCAGTTCTTC.

V usage is TRBV7-9 and J usage is TRBJ2-3; 8 nucleotides align to TRBD2. Germline CDR1 SEHNR, CDR2 FQNEAQ (reference sequence). V was pared by 9 bases and J by 7 bases, with 9 bases of the junction left unmatched. The CDR3 consists of 13 residues. The CDR3 spells CASIRGGEYTQYF. Written as DNA, the CDR3 is TGTGCCAGTATTCGGGGGGGAGAGTATACGCAGTATTTT.

DNA of the CDR3: TGTGCCAGCAGTGCCACAGCTTCCAATCAGCCCCAGCATTTT. This encodes CASSATASNQPQHF. This chain uses TRBV2 with TRBJ1-5; D gene unclear. The CDR3 is 14 amino acids. Trimming cost V 4 bases and J 3 bases, with 10 bases left between them. Germline V gene sequence: CDR1 SNHLY, CDR2 FYNNEI.

There are a few counts of this clone. This chain joins TRBV5-1 and TRBJ2-3; TRBD2 matches at 14 bases. The length of the CDR3 is 16 residues. Germline CDR1 reads SGHRS; CDR2 reads YFSETQ. V lost 4 bases and J lost 5; bases outside the gene matches: 6. CDR3 residues: CASSPTSGGVGDTQYF. CDR3 in DNA: TGCGCCAGCAGCCCGACTAGCGGGGGGGTGGGAGATACGCAGTATTTT.

This clone was observed a handful of times. The chain joins TRBV7-9 to TRBJ1-1; D not certain. The CDR3 has 13 amino acids. With 2 bases removed from V and 3 bases from J, the gap between germline ends came to 7 bases. CDR1 is SEHNR and CDR2 is FQNEAQ in the germline V gene (reference sequence). CDR3 nucleotide sequence: TGTGCCAGCAGCTTACTGATGGACACTGAAGCTTTCTTT. Protein: CASSLLMDTEAFF.

This chain links TRBV7-3 with TRBJ1-1; 7 bases are shared with TRBD1. J gave up 5 bases and V 6 bases, and 9 bases lay outside the gene matches. CDR3 length: 14 amino acids. The germline CDR1 and CDR2 sequences are SGHTA and FQGTGA. This CDR3 is CASRRQGEGTEAFF. CDR3 DNA sequence: TGTGCCAGCAGGCGACAGGGTGAGGGGACTGAAGCTTTCTTT.

The chain combines TRBV7-2 with TRBJ2-7; the D gene could be TRBD1 or TRBD2 (6 bases each). The CDR3 covers 15 residues. V gave up 0 bases and J gave up 1 base, with 10 bases separating them. Germline V gene sequence: CDR1 SGHTA, CDR2 FQGNSA. The CDR3 DNA reads as TGTGCCAGCAGCTTAGCGGGGGGCACTTCCTACGAGCAGTACTTC. Translation gives CASSLAGGTSYEQYF.

The gene calls are TRBV4-1 and TRBJ1-2; 7 bases are a match to TRBD1. The CDR3 runs to 15 residues. With 0 bases clipped from V and 7 bases from J, the junction kept 8 bases outside the gene matches. The germline CDR1 and CDR2 sequences are MGHRA and YSYEKL. CDR3 sequence: CASSQDFVRGLGYTF. The CDR3 nucleotides read TGCGCCAGCAGCCAAGATTTCGTGAGGGGGCTTGGCTACACCTTC.

This clone was seen only once. DNA for the CDR3: TGTGCCAGCAGCGTACTAGGAGGGCCTCCCTACGAGCAGTACTTC. It translates to CASSVLGGPPYEQYF. The genes are TRBV9 and TRBJ2-7; perhaps TRBD2 as D (6 bases). The germline V and J ends were trimmed by 1 base and 2 bases, with 13 bases remaining between them. The CDR3 spans 15 residues. Germline V CDR1 and CDR2: SGDLS, YYNGEE.

V gene TRBV2 combines with J gene TRBJ2-7; D uncertain. The germline CDR1 and CDR2 sequences are SNHLY and FYNNEI. V dropped 4 bases and J dropped 3 bases, with 7 bases sitting between them. The CDR3 is made up of 12 amino acids. The CDR3 loop is CASSGSGYEQYF. CDR3 nucleotide sequence: TGTGCCAGCAGTGGATCTGGCTACGAGCAGTACTTC.

V and J are TRBV4-2 and TRBJ2-1; 8 positions match TRBD1. Germline trimming cut 3 bases from V and 13 bases from J; bases unmatched to any gene: 17. CDR3 length: 16 amino acids. From germline, CDR1 is LGHNA and CDR2 YNFKEQ. The CDR3 sequence: CASSQAEGDRSLVQFF. The CDR3 coding sequence is TGTGCCAGCAGCCAGGCAGAGGGGGACAGGTCCCTTGTACAGTTCTTC.

The chain employs TRBV19 and TRBJ1-5, with a possible D match to TRBD1 (5 bases). Germline CDR1 reads LNHDA; CDR2 reads SQIVND (reference sequence). The V and J ends lost 6 bases and 7 bases respectively, with 10 bases between them. The CDR3 extends over 12 amino acids. The CDR3 loop is CASRRGDQPQHF. In DNA form, the CDR3 reads TGTGCCAGTAGACGGGGGGACCAGCCCCAGCATTTT.

This clone was recorded once. The rearrangement joins TRBV7-9 to TRBJ2-2, with 8 bases aligning to TRBD1. V was pared by 2 bases and J by 5 bases, with 7 bases of the junction left unmatched. Per the germline V gene, CDR1 is SEHNR and CDR2 is FQNEAQ (reference sequence). CDR3 length: 16 amino acids. Here the CDR3 DNA reads TGTGCCAGCAGCTTAAGTGACAGGGGAGGAACCGGGGAGCTGTTTTTT. Residues: CASSLSDRGGTGELFF. Filled out from reference TRBV7-9 and TRBJ2-2, the complete variable domain reads DTGVSQNPRHKITKRGQNVTFRCDPISEHNRLYWYRQTLGQGPEFLTYFQNEAQLEKSRLLSDRFSAERPKGSFSTLEIQRTEQGDSAMYLCASSLSDRGGTGELFFGEGSRLTVL.

The J gene is TRBJ1-1, the V gene TRBV11-1, with TRBD1 as a possible D gene (6 bases). The CDR3 runs 15 residues. Germline CDR1 is SGHAT and CDR2 is FQDESV (reference sequence). V was trimmed by 3 bases and J by 1 base, leaving 12 bases between them. The CDR3 here is CASSFRGQGNTEAFF. CDR3 in DNA: TGTGCCAGCAGCTTCAGGGGCCAAGGGAACACTGAAGCTTTCTTT.

The chain links TRBV28 to TRBJ2-7; TRBD1 matches 8 bases. The CDR3 consists of 15 residues. After removal of 8 bases from V and 3 bases from J, the junction contained 12 bases not matched to a gene. Germline CDR1 is MDHEN and CDR2 is SYDVKM. CDR3 DNA: TGTGCCAGCGGAAGCCCGGGACAGGCTAACTACGAGCAGTACTTC. This sequence encodes CASGSPGQANYEQYF.

This clone was counted once. The chain combines TRBV5-1 with TRBJ1-1; D not certain. Trimming removed 0 bases at V and 3 bases at J, with 6 bases between. The length of the CDR3 is 13 residues. CDR1 SGHRS and CDR2 YFSETQ come from the germline V gene. The CDR3 sequence: CASSLAAHTEAFF. CDR3 coding DNA: TGCGCCAGCAGCTTGGCAGCGCACACTGAAGCTTTCTTT.

This chain uses TRBV7-2 with TRBJ2-2; 9 nucleotides match TRBD1. Germline V gene lookup returns CDR1 SGHTA and CDR2 FQGNSA. The CDR3 sequence is 15 residues long. V shed 6 bases and J 6 bases; nucleotides not matched to a gene: 8. The CDR3 is CASRLTGGAAGELFF. The CDR3 DNA reads TGTGCCAGCAGACTAACAGGGGGCGCGGCCGGGGAGCTGTTTTTT.

This clone was counted between two and nine times. The chain combines TRBV7-6 with TRBJ1-6; D not resolved. The CDR3 covers 15 residues. The V end was cut by 1 base, the J end by 5 bases, with 9 bases between. In germline, CDR1 is SGHVS, CDR2 FNYEAQ. CDR3 nucleotide sequence: TGTGCCAGCAGCTTAGGGACGGACGATAATTCACCCCTCCACTTT. This codes for CASSLGTDDNSPLHF.